What follows is one TCR beta chain and its context. The data belong to a study of blood T cells in healthy people across ages. The CDR3 contains 14 residues. Trimming took 5 bases from V and 4 from J, leaving 14 bases between them. The germline V gene has CDR1 SGHTA and CDR2 FQGNSA. PCR was performed a second time for about 6 to 12 cycles using a sample-barcoded 5' primer and a J-beta primer mix. TCRdb re-derived calls from the 5' RACE reads in MiXCR, one entry per CDR3 protein. The repertoire has over a million distinct CDR3 sequences, 45% of them found once; the top ten carry under 20%. Sequencing input: blood. This clonotype was obtained from a woman aged 60 to 75 in good health. J is TRBJ2-5 and V is TRBV7-2, with D perhaps TRBD1 or TRBD2 (5 bases each). CDR3 protein: CASSVEGRGETQYF. CDR3 bases: TGTGCCAGCAGCGTAGAGGGACGAGGAGAGACCCAGTACTTC.